Listed below are T cell receptor beta chains from one sample, sequenced in a study of shared T cell receptors in the human thymus. Profiled with immunoSEQ multiplex PCR; TCRdb holds only in-frame clones, not every one. The table has 450,000 to 650,000 clones, approximately 80% seen once. The same sample was also used in a study of human thymus T cells.

Sequencing used thymocytes. These receptors were taken from a boy younger than two with a congenital heart defect. The CDR3 runs from the conserved cysteine through the conserved F or W.

TRBJ2-7 TRBV5-1 CASSLGQGPYEQYF
TRBJ2-6 TRBV11-3 CASSLMASGGGANVLTF
TRBJ2-3 TRBV9 CASSDRDRETDTQYF
TRBJ2-6 TRBV6-5 CASSYEGAGANVLTF
TRBJ2-7 TRBV11-1 CASSLKVRLAGATGYEQYF
TRBJ2-5 TRBV4-3 CASSQILAGGGAETQYF
TRBJ2-7 TRBV6-6 CASSSPGGGYEQYF
TRBJ2-2 TRBV16 CASSPQPLGDTGELFF
TRBJ1-2 TRBV28 CASSTGLDYGYTF
TRBJ2-7 TRBV5-6 CASNLEIAPGIYEQYF
TRBJ1-2 TRBV11-2 CASSRWTGGYGYTF
TRBJ2-1 TRBV7-7 CASSLQGANEQFF
TRBJ2-6 TRBV5-1 CASSLIESGSAHSGANVLTF
TRBJ2-4 TRBV9 CASSPALETPKVQYF
TRBJ1-5 TRBV5-5 CASAPGGEDQPQHF
TRBJ2-5 TRBV18 CASSPQDWQETQYF
TRBJ2-3 TRBV7-9 CASSLAMEREDRADTQYF
TRBJ2-1 TRBV27 CASSFWRGPYNEQFF
TRBJ2-3 TRBV7-9 CASSSPLALDTQYF
TRBJ1-2 TRBV19 CASSPGQGRSLSYGYTF
TRBJ2-4 TRBV29-1 CSVAWDRAKNIQYF
TRBJ1-4 TRBV7-8 CASSSKPPRDEKLFF
TRBJ2-4 TRBV29-1 CSVATGTGGTIQYF
TRBJ1-2 TRBV9 CASSPGTETYGYTF
TRBJ1-1 TRBV6-6 CASSHFPGPGTEAFF
TRBJ2-3 TRBV5-6 CASSFGFSGRARGDTQYF
TRBJ1-4 TRBV19 CASSILKGSTNEKLFF
TRBJ2-7 TRBV4-2 CASSQGPGSSYEQYF
TRBJ2-1 TRBV9 CASSRGLAGGLCEQFF
TRBJ2-5 TRBV19 CASSQEQGQETQYF
TRBJ2-1 TRBV4-3 CASSHVTSVTILTNEQFF
TRBJ2-5 TRBV11-3 CASSLTGAQETQYF
TRBJ1-5 TRBV19 CASSPRGSNQPQHF
TRBJ2-7 TRBV14 CASGTSANVNEQYF
TRBJ2-1 TRBV14 CASSQDSSTGRRSSYNEQFF
TRBJ2-1 TRBV12-5 CASGSIDGRSYNEQFF
TRBJ2-2 TRBV28 CASSCSGLINTGELFF
TRBJ2-6 TRBV2 CASIEKETKSSGANVLTF
TRBJ2-3 TRBV6-5 CASSYSDSFTDTQYF
TRBJ1-1 TRBV27 CASSLSGLYRAGQNTEAFF
TRBJ2-7 TRBV14 CASSQRDSSAGGGEQYF